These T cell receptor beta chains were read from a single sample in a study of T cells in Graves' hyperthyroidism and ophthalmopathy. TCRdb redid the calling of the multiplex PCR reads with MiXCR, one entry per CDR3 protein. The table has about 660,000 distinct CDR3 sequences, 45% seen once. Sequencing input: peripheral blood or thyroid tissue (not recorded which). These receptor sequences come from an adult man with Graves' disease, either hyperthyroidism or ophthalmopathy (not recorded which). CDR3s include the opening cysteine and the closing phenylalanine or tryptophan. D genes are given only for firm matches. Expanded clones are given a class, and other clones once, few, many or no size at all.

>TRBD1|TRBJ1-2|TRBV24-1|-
TGTGCCACCAGTGAGTCCGGGACAGGGGATGGCTACACCTTC
CATSESGTGDGYTF
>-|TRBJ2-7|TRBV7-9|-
TGTGCCAGCAATCCCGAGACAGCCTACGAGCAGTACTTC
CASNPETAYEQYF
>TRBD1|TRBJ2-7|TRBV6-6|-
TGTGCCAGCAGAACTAATTCGGGACAGACCTACGAGCAGTACTTC
CASRTNSGQTYEQYF
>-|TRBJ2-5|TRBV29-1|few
TGCAGCGTTCCCCTTCAGGGGTCTCAAGAGACCCAGTACTTC
CSVPLQGSQETQYF
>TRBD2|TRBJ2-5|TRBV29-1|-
TGCAGCGTTGCCCGTGGGCTAGCGGGGCAAGAGACCCAGTACTTC
CSVARGLAGQETQYF
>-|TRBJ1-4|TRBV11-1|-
TGTGCCAGCAGCCCCCCGGACGGGCAGGGTGAAAAACTGTTTTTT
CASSPPDGQGEKLFF
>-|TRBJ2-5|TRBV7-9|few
TGTGCCAGCAGTGTTGGAGGGATGGAATACTTC
CASSVGGMEYF
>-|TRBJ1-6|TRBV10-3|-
TGTGCCATCAGTCCAGGGCCAGAACCTTTATCACCCCTCCACTTT
CAISPGPEPLSPLHF
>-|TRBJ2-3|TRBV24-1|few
TGTGCCACCAGTGATTCGGCTGGGGTAGATACGCAGTATTTT
CATSDSAGVDTQYF
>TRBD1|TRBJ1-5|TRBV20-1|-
TGCAGTGCTAGAGATGGCCGCGTCGGGGACAGTAATCAGCCCCAGCATTTT
CSARDGRVGDSNQPQHF
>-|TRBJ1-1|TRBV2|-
TGTGCCAGCAGTGGGCCTACCCCCGGTGGGCCATCAAGGGTCGCTTTCTTT
CASSGPTPGGPSRVAFF
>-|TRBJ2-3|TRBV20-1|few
TGCAGTGCCCCACCGGGTCGACTCACGATGGGGGATACGCAGTATTTT
CSAPPGRLTMGDTQYF
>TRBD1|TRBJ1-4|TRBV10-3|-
TGTGCCATCAGTGATTCCCAGGACAGGGCTAATGAAAAACTGTTTTTT
CAISDSQDRANEKLFF
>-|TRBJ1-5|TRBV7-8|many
TGTGCCAGCAGCCCGGGACTCCATCAGCCCCAGCATTTT
CASSPGLHQPQHF
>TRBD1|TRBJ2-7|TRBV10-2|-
TGTGCCATCAGTCTGACAGGGGACGCCTACGAGCAGTACTTC
CAISLTGDAYEQYF
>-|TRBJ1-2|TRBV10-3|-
TGTGTCCAGGGTCGTGGCTACACCTTC
CVQGRGYTF
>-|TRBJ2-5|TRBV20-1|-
TGCAGTGCTGATACAGGGATAGGAAATCAGCCCCAGTACTTC
CSADTGIGNQPQYF
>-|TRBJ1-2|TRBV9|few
TGCGCCAGCAGCGATACAGGAGGGCTTTTCTATGGCTACACCTTC
CASSDTGGLFYGYTF
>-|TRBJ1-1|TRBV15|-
TGTGCCACCAGCAGAGCGGCAGCTGCTGAAGCTTTCTTT
CATSRAAAAEAFF
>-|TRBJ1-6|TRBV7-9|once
TGTGCCAGCAGTCATTGGGGGAATTCACCCCTCCACTTT
CASSHWGNSPLHF
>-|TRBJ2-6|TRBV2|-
TGTGCCAGCAGTTTTGTAGTCCTCTCTGGGGCCAACGTCCTGACTTTC
CASSFVVLSGANVLTF
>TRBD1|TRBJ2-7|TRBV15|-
TGTGCCACCAGCAGTGGTGGGGACAGGCCCCTCTACGAGCAGTACTTC
CATSSGGDRPLYEQYF
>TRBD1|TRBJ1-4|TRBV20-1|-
TGCAGTGCTAAACGTGCCGGGACAGGGGACGAAAAACTGTTTTTT
CSAKRAGTGDEKLFF
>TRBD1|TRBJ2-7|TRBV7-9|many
TGTGCCAGCAGCTCCGGCGTGGGACAGGGCTACGAGCAGTACTTC
CASSSGVGQGYEQYF
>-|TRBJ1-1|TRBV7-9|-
TGTGCCAGCAGCCATGGACAGCTTGAAGCTTTCTTT
CASSHGQLEAFF
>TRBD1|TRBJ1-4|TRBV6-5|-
TGTGCCAGCAAGAGAACCGGGACAGGGGGCCTCGGAATTGAAAAACTGTTTTTT
CASKRTGTGGLGIEKLFF
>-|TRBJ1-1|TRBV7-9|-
TGTGCCAGCAGCAAGGCGGGGGGGGGTGGGGGGAACACTGAAGCTTTCTTT
CASSKAGGGGGNTEAFF
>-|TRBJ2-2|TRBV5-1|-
TGCGCCAGCAGCTTGGAGATGCAGGGCACCGGGGAGCTGTTTTTT
CASSLEMQGTGELFF
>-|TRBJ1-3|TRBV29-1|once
TGCAGCCTACGACAGAGCACTGGAAACACCATATATTTT
CSLRQSTGNTIYF
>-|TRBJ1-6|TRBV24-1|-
TGTGCCACCAGGTCACCCCTCCACTTT
CATRSPLHF
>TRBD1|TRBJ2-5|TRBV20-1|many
TGCAGTGCTAGCGGGACAGCCCAAGAGACCCAGTACTTC
CSASGTAQETQYF
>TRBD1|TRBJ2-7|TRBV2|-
TGTGCCAGCGTCGGAGCGAGGACAGGGTACTCCTACGAGCAGTACTTC
CASVGARTGYSYEQYF
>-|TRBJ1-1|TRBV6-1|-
TGTGCCACCACCCAAATACCGAACACTGAAGCTTTCTTT
CATTQIPNTEAFF
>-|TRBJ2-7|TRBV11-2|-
TGTGCCAGCAGCCACGAATTCTCTACCTACGAGCAGTACTTC
CASSHEFSTYEQYF
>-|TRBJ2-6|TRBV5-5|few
TGTGCCAGCAGCTTAGAACTGACTTTC
CASSLELTF
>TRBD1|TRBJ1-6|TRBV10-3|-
TGTGCCATCAGTGACAGGGGGCAGGGTTCACCCCTCCACTTT
CAISDRGQGSPLHF
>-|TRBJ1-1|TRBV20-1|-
TGCAGTAACAACGGGAGACACAACACTGAAGCTTTCTTT
CSNNGRHNTEAFF
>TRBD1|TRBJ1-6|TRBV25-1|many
TGTGCCAGCAGTGGACAGGGACGGTCACCCCTCCACTTT
CASSGQGRSPLHF
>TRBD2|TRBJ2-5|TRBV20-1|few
TGCAGTGCTACGGAATGGACTAGACAAGAGACCCAGTACTTC
CSATEWTRQETQYF
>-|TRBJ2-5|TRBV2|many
TGTGCCAGCGGACATGCCATGGGGGAGACCCAGTACTTC
CASGHAMGETQYF
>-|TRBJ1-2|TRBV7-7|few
TGTGCCAGCAGCCAAGAAGGGCGGACTAACTATGGCTACACCTTC
CASSQEGRTNYGYTF
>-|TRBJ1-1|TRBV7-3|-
TGTGCCAGCAGCTTAACTCCTGGGGTGAACACTGAAGCTTTCTTT
CASSLTPGVNTEAFF
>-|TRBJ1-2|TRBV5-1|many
TGCGCCAGCAGCTTGGTTTCGCAGGGAGACTATGGCTACACCTTC
CASSLVSQGDYGYTF
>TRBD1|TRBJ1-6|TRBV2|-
TGTGCCAGCAGTGAAACCGCGACAGGGTTGGATGATGGTTCACCCCTCCACTTT
CASSETATGLDDGSPLHF
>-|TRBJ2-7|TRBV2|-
TGTGCCAGCAGTTACGAGACGGGCAGCGAGCAGTACTTC
CASSYETGSEQYF
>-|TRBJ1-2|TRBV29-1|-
TGCAGCGTTGCAGGACACCCCTATGGCTACACCTTC
CSVAGHPYGYTF
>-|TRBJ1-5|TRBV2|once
TGTGCCAGCAGTGACCGTAGGGACATCGGGCCCCAGCATTTT
CASSDRRDIGPQHF
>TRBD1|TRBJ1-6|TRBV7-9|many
TGTGCCAGCAGCTTAGCGTTGAGACAGGGCTATAATTCACCCCTCCACTTT
CASSLALRQGYNSPLHF
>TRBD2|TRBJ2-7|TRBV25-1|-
TGTGCCAGACAAGGACTAGCGGGGGTAAATGAGCAGTACTTC
CARQGLAGVNEQYF
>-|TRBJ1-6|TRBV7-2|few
TGTGCCAGCAGCCGAATGACCCGAGGGTATTCACCCCTCCACTTT
CASSRMTRGYSPLHF